The 23 T cell receptor beta chains given below trace back to one sample, sequenced in a study of prognosis after radiotherapy for stage I lung cancer. TCR beta CDR3 amplification from genomic DNA was performed by two-round multiplex PCR. Gene-specific primers for each TRBV and TRBJ gene drove first-round PCR. TCRdb independently ran MiXCR on the multiplex PCR reads; one entry per CDR3 protein. There are some 30,000 distinct CDR3 sequences in the sample; around 48% occur only once, and more than 15% lies in the top ten. Source: PBMCs, taken before or after stereotactic body radiation therapy (not recorded which). The receptors shown here come from a donor over 45 with non-small cell lung cancer.

The chain links TRBV7-2 to TRBJ2-3; 13 bases line up with TRBD2. This CDR3 comprises 15 residues. V gave up 5 bases and J gave up 8 bases; unmatched junction bases: 7. In germline, CDR1 is SGHTA, CDR2 FQGNSA. The CDR3 DNA reads as TGTGCCAGCAGCATAAAGGGACTAGCGGGATCTACGCAGTATTTT. It yields the protein CASSIKGLAGSTQYF. The full variable domain, completed using reference TRBV7-2 and TRBJ2-3, is GAGVSQSPSNKVTEKGKDVELRCDPISGHTALYWYRQSLGQGLEFLIYFQGNSAPDKSGLPSDRFSAERTGGSVSTLTIQRTQQEDSAVYLCASSIKGLAGSTQYFGPGTRLTVL.

The rearrangement uses TRBV7-3 and TRBJ2-3, with TRBD2 as a possible D gene (5 bases). Germline CDR1 and CDR2: SGHTA and FQGTGA. Between the trimmed V and J ends, which lost 5 bases and 6 bases, there was a span of 18 bases. The CDR3 extends over 15 amino acids. CDR3 DNA sequence: TGTGCCAGCAGCCTCCATGCTATCGGGGTGGATACGCAGTATTTT. It yields the protein CASSLHAIGVDTQYF.

The rearrangement uses TRBV20-1 and TRBJ2-1; TRBD2 matches at 8 bases. The germline V gene has CDR1 DFQATT and CDR2 SNEGSKA (reference sequence). The CDR3 consists of 15 residues. The ends lost 3 bases at V and 3 bases at J; junction bases unmatched: 7. This chain's CDR3 is CSARTGTRDYNEQFF. The DNA of the CDR3 is TGCAGTGCTAGGACCGGGACTAGAGACTACAATGAGCAGTTCTTC.

Comments on this clonotype: Sequence at one end of the junction differs from germline and may be a read error. V gene TRBV28 combines with J gene TRBJ2-1; possible D gene TRBD1, 6 bases. This CDR3 has 15 amino acids. Per the germline V gene, CDR1 is MDHEN and CDR2 is SYDVKM. CDR3 nucleotides: TGTGCCAGCGTCGAGGGGGAAAGCCCCTACAATGAGCATTTCTTC. Encoded protein: CASVEGESPYNEHFF.

The chain links TRBV9 to TRBJ2-6; D uncertain. CDR1 is SGDLS and CDR2 is YYNGEE in the germline V gene. Trimming cost V 7 bases and J 9 bases, with 14 bases left between them. The CDR3 consists of 13 residues. CDR3 residues: CASELSGNNVLTF. Here the CDR3 DNA reads TGTGCCAGCGAGCTCTCTGGGAACAACGTCCTGACTTTC.

A remark on this clonotype: The junction does not match germline at one end; this may be a read error. The chain links TRBV6-2 or TRBV6-3 to TRBJ1-5, with D tentatively TRBD1 (6 bases). Germline assignment: CDR1 MNHEY and CDR2 SVGEGT. The CDR3 runs to 17 residues. For the CDR3, the DNA is TGTGCCAGCAGTTACCTATTAGACAGGACTAGCAATCAGCCACAGCATTTT. Translation: CASSYLLDRTSNQPQHF.

This clonotype occurred once. The chain has TRBV30 and TRBJ2-2; either TRBD1 or TRBD2 may supply D (5 bases each). The CDR3 totals 16 residues. V was clipped by 7 bases and J by 9 bases, with 27 bases between them. In germline, CDR1 is GTSNPN, CDR2 SVGIG (reference sequence). CDR3 DNA sequence: TGTGCCTTGACCCCAGGGCGTGGAGGAAAAACCCGGGAGCTGTTTTTT. Protein: CALTPGRGGKTRELFF. Variable domain in full (rest from reference TRBV30 and TRBJ2-2): SQTIHQWPATLVQPVGSPLSLECTVEGTSNPNLYWYRQAAGRGLQLLFYSVGIGQISSEVPQNLSASRPQDRQFILSSKKLLLSDSGFYLCALTPGRGGKTRELFFGEGSRLTVL.

Ten or more counts support this clonotype. The chain couples TRBV20-1 to TRBJ1-6; 8 positions agree with TRBD1. In germline, CDR1 is DFQATT, CDR2 SNEGSKA (reference sequence). This CDR3 comprises 15 residues. V shed 2 bases and J 10 bases; nucleotides not matched to a gene: 10. For the CDR3, the DNA is TGCAGTGCTAGAAGAAGTAGCAGGGGGCAATCACCCCTCCACTTT. It encodes CSARRSSRGQSPLHF.

With regard to this clonotype: This sequence is one base from a far larger clone and is likely a read error. The chain couples TRBV6-5 to TRBJ2-2; the match to TRBD2 covers 10 bases. Trimming cost V 10 bases and J 3 bases; bases outside gene matches: 5. The CDR3 spans 14 residues. Germline CDR1 MNHEY, CDR2 SVGAGI. CDR3 residues: CAIRTSGHTGELFF. CDR3 nucleotides: TGTGCCATCCGGACTAGCGGACACACCGGGGAGCTGTTTTTT.

This clonotype was observed a single time. The chain joins TRBV6-1 to TRBJ1-2, with 7 bases that match TRBD1. The CDR3 consists of 15 residues. CDR1 MNHNS and CDR2 SASEGT come from the germline V gene. J lost 2 bases, V lost 5 bases, and 8 bases had no gene match. CDR3 nucleotides: TGTGCCAGCAGTATGGAGGGGGCGCAAAACTATGGCTACACCTTC. Its translation is CASSMEGAQNYGYTF.

V usage is TRBV6-1 and J usage is TRBJ2-1; 7 bases are shared with TRBD2. The V gene end was trimmed by 6 bases and the J gene end by 8 bases; junction bases not matched to a gene: 13. The germline CDR1 and CDR2 sequences are MNHNS and SASEGT. CDR3 length: 15 residues. CDR3 sequence: CASSPTSVMQYEQFF. Here the CDR3 DNA reads TGTGCCAGCAGCCCTACTAGCGTGATGCAGTATGAGCAGTTCTTC.

Notes on this clonotype: This probably arose from a read error, given a far larger clone one base away. This chain connects TRBV7-9 to TRBJ1-5, with D possibly TRBD1 on 5 matching bases. The CDR3 is 12 residues long. Germline values: CDR1 SEHNR, CDR2 FQNEAQ (reference sequence). The CDR3 region has the DNA TGTGACAGCAGCTTTTACAGGTCCCCCCAGCATTTT. This codes for CDSSFYRSPQHF.

About this clonotype itself: Only one base separates this from a far larger clonotype, so it likely reflects a read error. V and J are TRBV7-9 and TRBJ2-1; D not resolved. Germline V gene data show CDR1 as SEHNR and CDR2 as FQNEAQ (reference sequence). The V end was cut by 5 bases, the J end by 5 bases, with 10 bases between. The CDR3 sequence is 13 residues long. This CDR3 reads CASSLPGHNEQFF. DNA of the CDR3: TGTGCCAGCAGCCTCCCCGGTCACAATGAGCAGTTCTTC.

The rearrangement links TRBV9 to TRBJ2-2; perhaps TRBD2 as D (6 bases). CDR3 length: 16 amino acids. CDR1 and CDR2 (germline): SGDLS, YYNGEE. Trimming cost V 0 bases and J 4 bases, with 13 bases left between them. The CDR3 region is CASSVVLGRGTGELFF. CDR3 nucleotides: TGTGCCAGCAGCGTAGTCCTGGGGCGGGGCACCGGGGAGCTGTTTTTT.

This clonotype was seen a few times. The chain employs TRBV2 and TRBJ2-5; D uncertain. There are 13 residues in the CDR3. Germline CDR1 SNHLY, CDR2 FYNNEI. Trimming cost V 4 bases and J 6 bases, with 12 bases left between them. CDR3 nucleotides: TGTGCCAGCAGTGGACTGGGAAGAAAGACCCAGTACTTC. Its translation: CASSGLGRKTQYF.

The genes are TRBV28 and TRBJ2-7; D unresolved. The V end lost 2 bases, the J end lost 4 bases, and 12 bases lay between the germline ends. The CDR3 totals 14 residues. Germline V gives CDR1 MDHEN, CDR2 SYDVKM. CDR3 sequence reads: CASSLGVPLYEQYF. DNA for the CDR3: TGTGCCAGCAGTTTAGGGGTCCCTCTTTACGAGCAGTACTTC.

This clonotype has only a few counts. With a far larger clone one base away, a read error is the likely cause. The chain employs TRBV7-9 and TRBJ1-6, with no clear D. Germline CDR1 is SEHNR and CDR2 is FQNEAQ (reference sequence). This CDR3 region has 15 residues. CDR3 protein: CASSLNAGENSPLRF. CDR3 DNA: TGTGCCAGCAGCTTAAATGCAGGAGAGAATTCACCCCTCCGCTTT.

This clonotype ranks as medium-sized. CDR3 nucleotide sequence: TGTGCCAGCACCACAAGGAGCGGGAGGCCTGAGCAGTTCTTC. Protein sequence: CASTTRSGRPEQFF. The rearrangement uses TRBV7-2 and TRBJ2-1; TRBD2 aligns across 9 bases. After removal of 7 bases from V and 9 bases from J, the junction contained 10 bases not matched to a gene. Germline V gene data show CDR1 as SGHTA and CDR2 as FQGNSA. The CDR3 has 14 amino acids. The complete variable domain, with remaining parts taken from reference TRBV7-2 and TRBJ2-1, reads GAGVSQSPSNKVTEKGKDVELRCDPISGHTALYWYRQSLGQGLEFLIYFQGNSAPDKSGLPSDRFSAERTGGSVSTLTIQRTQQEDSAVYLCASTTRSGRPEQFFGPGTRLTVL.

This clonotype was counted a single time. V is TRBV28 and J is TRBJ1-1; D is unresolved. Deletions cut 6 bases from V and 5 bases from J, with 4 bases between. Germline V lookup: CDR1 MDHEN, CDR2 SYDVKM. The CDR3 spans 10 residues. CDR3 sequence (DNA): TGTGCCAGCAGAGAGACTGAAGCTTTCTTT. Translating it yields CASRETEAFF.

On this clonotype: Germline is not matched at one junction end, which may reflect a read error. This chain links TRBV20-1 with TRBJ2-1, with 11 bases matching TRBD2. Germline V gene lookup returns CDR1 DFQATT and CDR2 SNEGSKA (reference sequence). The CDR3 covers 15 residues. In DNA, the CDR3 is TGCAGTGCTAGATATTTCGTGGTAGCGGGAGGGAAGCAGTCCTTC. Translating it yields CSARYFVVAGGKQSF.

This clonotype was observed once. A single base separates this from a much larger clone, so it may be a read error. The V gene is TRBV6-5, the J gene TRBJ2-3, with D tentatively TRBD2 (6 bases). The CDR3 totals 15 residues. Germline V gives CDR1 MNHEY, CDR2 SVGAGI. Between the trimmed V and J ends, which lost 4 bases and 7 bases, there was a span of 18 bases. CDR3 bases: TGTGCCAGCAGTTCCGTAGGGACTTTGGGATATACGCAGTATTTT. The encoded protein is CASSSVGTLGYTQYF.

This clonotype qualifies as medium-sized (0.01 to 0.1%). The chain is built from TRBV12-3 or TRBV12-4 and TRBJ1-6; D is ambiguous. The CDR3 length is 13 residues. Trimming shortened V by 0 bases and J by 14 bases, and 11 bases separated the two germline ends. DNA of the CDR3: TGTGCCAGCAGTTTAGCCCCCCGGGAGTCCCTCCACTTT. Its protein is CASSLAPRESLHF.

V usage is TRBV5-1 and J usage is TRBJ2-2; maybe TRBD2 (6 bases). The V and J ends lost 4 bases and 4 bases respectively, with 17 bases between them. Germline-derived CDR1 and CDR2 are SGHRS and YFSETQ. The CDR3 is 16 residues long. CDR3 in amino acids: CASSTGGGVSTGELFF. The CDR3 region has the DNA TGCGCCAGCAGCACGGGCGGCGGGGTTAGCACCGGGGAGCTGTTTTTT.